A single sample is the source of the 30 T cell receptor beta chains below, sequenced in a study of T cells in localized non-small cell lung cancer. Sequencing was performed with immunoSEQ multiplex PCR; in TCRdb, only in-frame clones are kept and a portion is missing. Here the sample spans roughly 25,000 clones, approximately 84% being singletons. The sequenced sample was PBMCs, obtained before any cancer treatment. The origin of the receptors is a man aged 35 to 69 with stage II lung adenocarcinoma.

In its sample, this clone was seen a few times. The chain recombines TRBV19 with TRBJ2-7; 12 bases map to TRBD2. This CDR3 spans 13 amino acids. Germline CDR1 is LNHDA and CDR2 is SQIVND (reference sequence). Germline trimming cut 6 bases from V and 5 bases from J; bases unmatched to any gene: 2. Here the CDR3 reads CASSGLAGNEQYF. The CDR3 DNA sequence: TGTGCCAGTAGCGGACTAGCGGGAAACGAGCAGTACTTC.

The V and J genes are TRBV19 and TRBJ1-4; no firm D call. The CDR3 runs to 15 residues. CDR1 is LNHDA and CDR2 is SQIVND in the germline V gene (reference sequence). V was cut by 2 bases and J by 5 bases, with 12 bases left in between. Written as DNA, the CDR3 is TGTGCCAGTAGTATACGTCAAGGGCCGAATGAAAAACTGTTTTTT. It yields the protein CASSIRQGPNEKLFF.

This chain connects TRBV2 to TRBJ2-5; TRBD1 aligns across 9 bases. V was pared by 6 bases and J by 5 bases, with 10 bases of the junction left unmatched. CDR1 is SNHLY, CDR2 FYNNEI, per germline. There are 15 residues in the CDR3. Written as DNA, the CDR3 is TGTGCCAGCAGGAGGGACAGGGAGCGAGCCGAGACCCAGTACTTC. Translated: CASRRDRERAETQYF.

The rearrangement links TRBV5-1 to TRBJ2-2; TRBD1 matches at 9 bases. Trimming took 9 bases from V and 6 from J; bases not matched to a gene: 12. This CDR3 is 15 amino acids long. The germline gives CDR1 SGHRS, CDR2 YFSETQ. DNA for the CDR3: TGCGCCACCAAACCCGGACAGGGGTGGGCCGGGGAGCTGTTTTTT. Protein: CATKPGQGWAGELFF.

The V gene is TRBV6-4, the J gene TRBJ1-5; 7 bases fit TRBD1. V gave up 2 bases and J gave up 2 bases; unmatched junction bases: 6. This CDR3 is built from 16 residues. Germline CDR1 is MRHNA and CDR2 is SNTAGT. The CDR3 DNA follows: TGTGCCAGCAGTGACGACAGGGCATCGGGCAATCAGCCCCAGCATTTT. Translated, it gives CASSDDRASGNQPQHF.

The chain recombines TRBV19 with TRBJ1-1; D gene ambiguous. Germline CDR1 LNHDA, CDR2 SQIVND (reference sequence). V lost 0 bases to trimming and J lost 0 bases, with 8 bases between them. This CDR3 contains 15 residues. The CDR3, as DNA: TGTGCCAGTAGTATAGATCTATCGGTGAACACTGAAGCTTTCTTT. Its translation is CASSIDLSVNTEAFF. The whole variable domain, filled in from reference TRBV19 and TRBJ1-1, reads DGGITQSPKYLFRKEGQNVTLSCEQNLNHDAMYWYRQDPGQGLRLIYYSQIVNDFQKGDIAEGYSVSREKKESFPLTVTSAQKNPTAFYLCASSIDLSVNTEAFFGQGTRLTVV.

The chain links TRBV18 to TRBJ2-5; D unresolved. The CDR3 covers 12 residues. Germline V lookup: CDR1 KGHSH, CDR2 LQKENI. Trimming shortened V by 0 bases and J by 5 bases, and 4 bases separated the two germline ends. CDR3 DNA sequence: TGTGCCAGCTCACCACCGGGGGAGACCCAGTACTTC. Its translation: CASSPPGETQYF.

CDR3 residues: CASSRTSGRSTDTQYF. CDR3 nucleotides: TGCGCCAGCAGCCGGACTAGCGGGAGGTCCACAGATACGCAGTATTTT. The chain couples TRBV5-1 to TRBJ2-3; 14 bases are shared with TRBD2. V shed 4 bases, J shed 2 bases, and the junction held 3 bases outside the gene matches. Per germline, CDR1 SGHRS and CDR2 YFSETQ. The CDR3 sequence is 16 residues long.

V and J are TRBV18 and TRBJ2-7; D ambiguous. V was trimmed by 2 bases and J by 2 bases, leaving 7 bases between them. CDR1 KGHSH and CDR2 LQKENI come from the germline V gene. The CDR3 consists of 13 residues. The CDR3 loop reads CASSPNGPYEQYF. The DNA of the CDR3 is TGTGCCAGCTCACCAAACGGGCCCTACGAGCAGTACTTC.

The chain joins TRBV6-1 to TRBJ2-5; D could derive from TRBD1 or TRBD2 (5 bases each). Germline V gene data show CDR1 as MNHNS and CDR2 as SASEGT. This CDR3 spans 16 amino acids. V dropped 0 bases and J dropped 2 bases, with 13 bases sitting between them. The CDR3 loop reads CASSEARWGIQETQYF. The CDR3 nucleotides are TGTGCCAGCAGTGAAGCGCGATGGGGGATTCAAGAGACCCAGTACTTC.

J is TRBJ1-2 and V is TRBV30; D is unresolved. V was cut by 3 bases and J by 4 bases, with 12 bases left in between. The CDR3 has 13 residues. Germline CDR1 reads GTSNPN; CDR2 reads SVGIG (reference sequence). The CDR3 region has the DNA TGTGCCTGGAGATGGGGTTTGGGCTATGGCTACACCTTC. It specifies CAWRWGLGYGYTF.

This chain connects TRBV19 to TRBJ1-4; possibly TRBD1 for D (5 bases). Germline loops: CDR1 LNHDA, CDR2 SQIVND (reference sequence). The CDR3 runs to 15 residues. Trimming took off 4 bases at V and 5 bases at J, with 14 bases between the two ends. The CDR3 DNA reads TGTGCCAGTAGTAACTGGATGCGGGGGAATGAAAAACTGTTTTTT. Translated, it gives CASSNWMRGNEKLFF.

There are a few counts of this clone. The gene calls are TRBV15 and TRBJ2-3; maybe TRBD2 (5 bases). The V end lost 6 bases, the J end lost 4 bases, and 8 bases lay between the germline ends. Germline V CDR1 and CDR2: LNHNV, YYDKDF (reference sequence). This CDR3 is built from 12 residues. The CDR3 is CATRTGSDTQYF. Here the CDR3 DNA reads TGTGCCACCAGGACGGGGTCAGATACGCAGTATTTT.

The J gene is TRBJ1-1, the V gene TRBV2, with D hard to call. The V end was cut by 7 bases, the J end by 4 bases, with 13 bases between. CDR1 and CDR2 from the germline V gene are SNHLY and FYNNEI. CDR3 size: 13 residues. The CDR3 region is CASNTLTGTEAFF. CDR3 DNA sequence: TGTGCCAGCAATACCTTAACGGGCACTGAAGCTTTCTTT. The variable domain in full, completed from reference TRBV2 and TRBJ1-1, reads EPEVTQTPSHQVTQMGQEVILRCVPISNHLYFYWYRQILGQKVEFLVSFYNNEISEKSEIFDDQFSVERPDGSNFTLKIRSTKLEDSAMYFCASNTLTGTEAFFGQGTRLTVV.

CDR3 bases: TGCGCCAGCAAAGAGACTGCGAGCTCTGGAAACACCATATATTTT. Translating gives CASKETASSGNTIYF. The chain employs TRBV5-1 and TRBJ1-3; D is uncertain. Deletions cut 6 bases from V and 0 bases from J, with 13 bases between. CDR1 is SGHRS and CDR2 is YFSETQ in the germline V gene. The CDR3 loop spans 15 amino acids.

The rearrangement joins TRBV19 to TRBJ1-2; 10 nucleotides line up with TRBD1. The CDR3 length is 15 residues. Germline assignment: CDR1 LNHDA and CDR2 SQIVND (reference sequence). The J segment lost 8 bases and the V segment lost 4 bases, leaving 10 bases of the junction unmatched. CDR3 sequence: CASSTRDRGRKGYTF. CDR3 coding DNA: TGTGCCAGTAGTACCCGGGACAGGGGCCGCAAAGGCTACACCTTC. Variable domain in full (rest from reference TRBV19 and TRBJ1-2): DGGITQSPKYLFRKEGQNVTLSCEQNLNHDAMYWYRQDPGQGLRLIYYSQIVNDFQKGDIAEGYSVSREKKESFPLTVTSAQKNPTAFYLCASSTRDRGRKGYTFGSGTRLTVV.

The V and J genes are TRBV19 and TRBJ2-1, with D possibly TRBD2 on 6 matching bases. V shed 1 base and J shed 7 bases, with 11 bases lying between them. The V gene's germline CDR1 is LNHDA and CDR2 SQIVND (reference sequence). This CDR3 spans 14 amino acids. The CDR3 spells CASSIGGGPNEQFF. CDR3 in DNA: TGTGCCAGTAGTATAGGAGGAGGGCCAAATGAGCAGTTCTTC.

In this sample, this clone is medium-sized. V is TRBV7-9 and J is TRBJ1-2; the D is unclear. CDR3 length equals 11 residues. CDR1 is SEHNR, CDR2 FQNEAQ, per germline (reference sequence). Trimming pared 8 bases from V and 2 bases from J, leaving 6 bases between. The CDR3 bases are TGTGCCAGCGCGGTCAACTATGGCTACACCTTC. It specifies CASAVNYGYTF.

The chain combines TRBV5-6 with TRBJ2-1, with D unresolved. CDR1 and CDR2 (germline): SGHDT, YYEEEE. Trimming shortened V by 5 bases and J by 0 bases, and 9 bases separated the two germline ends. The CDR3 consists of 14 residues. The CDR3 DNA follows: TGTGCCAGCAGTCCGAGAGGCTCCTACAATGAGCAGTTCTTC. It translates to CASSPRGSYNEQFF.

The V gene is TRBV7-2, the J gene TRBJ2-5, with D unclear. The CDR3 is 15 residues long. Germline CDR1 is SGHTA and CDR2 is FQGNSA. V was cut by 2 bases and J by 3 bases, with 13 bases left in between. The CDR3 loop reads CASSLRPGFEETQYF. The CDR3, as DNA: TGTGCCAGCAGCTTAAGGCCTGGCTTCGAAGAGACCCAGTACTTC.

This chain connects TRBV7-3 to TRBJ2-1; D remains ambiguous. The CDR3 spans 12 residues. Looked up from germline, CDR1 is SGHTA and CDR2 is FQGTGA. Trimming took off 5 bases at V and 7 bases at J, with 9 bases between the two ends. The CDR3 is CASSTQRNEQFF. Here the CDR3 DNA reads TGTGCCAGCAGCACCCAAAGGAATGAGCAGTTCTTC. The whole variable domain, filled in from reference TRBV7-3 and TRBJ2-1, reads GAGVSQTPSNKVTEKGKYVELRCDPISGHTALYWYRQSLGQGPEFLIYFQGTGAADDSGLPNDRFFAVRPEGSVSTLKIQRTERGDSAVYLCASSTQRNEQFFGPGTRLTVL.

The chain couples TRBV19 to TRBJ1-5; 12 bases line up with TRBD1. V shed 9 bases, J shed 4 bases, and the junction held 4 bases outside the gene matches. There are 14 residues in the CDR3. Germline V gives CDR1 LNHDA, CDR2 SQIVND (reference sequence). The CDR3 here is CASLGQGANQPQHF. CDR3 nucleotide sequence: TGTGCCAGCCTGGGACAGGGGGCAAATCAGCCCCAGCATTTT.

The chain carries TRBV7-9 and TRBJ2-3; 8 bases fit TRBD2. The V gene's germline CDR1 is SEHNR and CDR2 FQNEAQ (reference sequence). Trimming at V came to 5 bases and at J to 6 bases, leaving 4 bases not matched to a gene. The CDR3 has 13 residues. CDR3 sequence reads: CASSRAGADTQYF. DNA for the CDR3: TGTGCCAGCAGCCGAGCGGGAGCGGATACGCAGTATTTT.

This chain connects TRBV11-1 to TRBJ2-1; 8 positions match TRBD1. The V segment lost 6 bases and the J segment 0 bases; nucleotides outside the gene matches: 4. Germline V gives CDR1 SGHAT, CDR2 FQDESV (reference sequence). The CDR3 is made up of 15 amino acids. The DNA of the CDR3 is TGTGCCAGCAGGTGGGACAGGAGCTCCTACAATGAGCAGTTCTTC. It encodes CASRWDRSSYNEQFF.

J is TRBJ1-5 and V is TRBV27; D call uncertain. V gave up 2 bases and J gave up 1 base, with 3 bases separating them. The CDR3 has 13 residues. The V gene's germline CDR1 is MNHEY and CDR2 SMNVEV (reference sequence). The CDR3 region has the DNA TGTGCCAGCAGTTTACGCAGCAATCAGCCCCAGCATTTT. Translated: CASSLRSNQPQHF.

CDR3 nucleotides: TGCGCCAGCAGATACCTAGCGGGGTCGAGCAATGAGCAGTTCTTC. It is translated as CASRYLAGSSNEQFF. The chain uses TRBV5-1 and TRBJ2-1; 9 bases map to TRBD2. V shed 5 bases and J 6 bases; nucleotides not matched to a gene: 9. The length of the CDR3 is 15 residues. Germline CDR1 and CDR2: SGHRS and YFSETQ.

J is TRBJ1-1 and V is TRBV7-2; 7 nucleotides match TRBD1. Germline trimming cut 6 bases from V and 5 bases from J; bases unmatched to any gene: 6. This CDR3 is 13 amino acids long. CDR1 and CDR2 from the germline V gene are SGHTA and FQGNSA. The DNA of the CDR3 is TGTGCCAGCAGGACAGGGTCGGGAACTGAAGCTTTCTTT. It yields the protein CASRTGSGTEAFF.

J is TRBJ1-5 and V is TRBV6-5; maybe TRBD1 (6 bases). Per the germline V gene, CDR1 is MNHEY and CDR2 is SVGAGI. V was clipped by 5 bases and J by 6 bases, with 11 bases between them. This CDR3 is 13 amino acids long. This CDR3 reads CASSNRVSQPQHF. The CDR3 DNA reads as TGTGCCAGCAGTAACAGGGTGAGTCAGCCCCAGCATTTT.

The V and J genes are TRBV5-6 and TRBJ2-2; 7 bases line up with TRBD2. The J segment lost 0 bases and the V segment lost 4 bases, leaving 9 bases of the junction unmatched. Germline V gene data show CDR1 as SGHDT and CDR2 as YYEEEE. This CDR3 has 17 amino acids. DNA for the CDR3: TGTGCCAGCAGCCGTTATAAGCGGGGAACGAACACCGGGGAGCTGTTTTTT. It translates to CASSRYKRGTNTGELFF.

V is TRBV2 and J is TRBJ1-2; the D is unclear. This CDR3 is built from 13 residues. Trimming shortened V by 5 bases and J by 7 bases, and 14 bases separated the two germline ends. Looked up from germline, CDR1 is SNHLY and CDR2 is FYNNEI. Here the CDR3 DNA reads TGTGCCAGCAGTACCGACAAGGAGGTTGGCTACACCTTC. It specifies CASSTDKEVGYTF.